The T cell receptor (beta chain) under discussion was sequenced for a study of T cell responses to AZD1222 COVID-19 vaccine. The study's findings and limits: White British ancestry dominated among donors, who included more females, and clonal diversity was possibly underestimated. A rise in Spike-specific TCR breadth and depth followed two AZD1222 doses.

A single count supports this clone. The antigen remains unidentified. Here immunoSEQ multiplex PCR was the method, and the copy in TCRdb shows in-frame clones only, minus some. This sample has some 150,000 clones, with just over 90% found just once. In germline, CDR1 is SGDLS, CDR2 YYNGEE. Trimming cost V 3 bases and J 3 bases; bases outside gene matches: 2. This CDR3 is built from 14 residues. Sequences were derived from peripheral blood, sampled on day 0 of AZD1222 vaccination. V is TRBV9 and J is TRBJ2-1; TRBD2 aligns across 8 bases. The origin of this receptor is an adult in good health. The CDR3 sequence: CASSETSVYNEQFF. The CDR3 DNA follows: TGTGCCAGCAGCGAGACTAGCGTCTACAATGAGCAGTTCTTC.